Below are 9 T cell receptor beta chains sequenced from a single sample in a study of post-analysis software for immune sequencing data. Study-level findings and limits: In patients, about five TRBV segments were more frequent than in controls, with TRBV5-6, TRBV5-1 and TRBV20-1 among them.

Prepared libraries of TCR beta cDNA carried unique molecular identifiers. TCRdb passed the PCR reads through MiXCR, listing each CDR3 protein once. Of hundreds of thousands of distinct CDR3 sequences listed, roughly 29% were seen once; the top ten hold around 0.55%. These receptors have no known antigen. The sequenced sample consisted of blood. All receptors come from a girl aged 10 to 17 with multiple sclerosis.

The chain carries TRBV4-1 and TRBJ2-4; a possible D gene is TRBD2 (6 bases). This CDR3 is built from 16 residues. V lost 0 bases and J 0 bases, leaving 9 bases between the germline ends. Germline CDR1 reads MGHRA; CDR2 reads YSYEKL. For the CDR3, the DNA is TGCGCCAGCAGCCAAGAGGGGGGAAAAGCCAAAAACATTCAGTACTTC. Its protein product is CASSQEGGKAKNIQYF.

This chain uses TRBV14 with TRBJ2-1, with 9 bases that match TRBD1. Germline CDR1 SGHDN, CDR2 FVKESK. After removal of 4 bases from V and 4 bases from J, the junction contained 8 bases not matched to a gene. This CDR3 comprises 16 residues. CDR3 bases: TGTGCCAGCAGCCGCCCAGGGACAGGGCTATACAATGAGCAGTTCTTC. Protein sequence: CASSRPGTGLYNEQFF.

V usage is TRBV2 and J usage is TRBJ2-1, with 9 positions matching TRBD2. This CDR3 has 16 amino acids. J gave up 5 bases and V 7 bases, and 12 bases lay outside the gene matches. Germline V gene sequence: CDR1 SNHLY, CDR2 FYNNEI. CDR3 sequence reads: CASIEGKRGANNEQFF. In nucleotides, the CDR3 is TGTGCCAGCATCGAGGGAAAGCGGGGGGCGAACAATGAGCAGTTCTTC.

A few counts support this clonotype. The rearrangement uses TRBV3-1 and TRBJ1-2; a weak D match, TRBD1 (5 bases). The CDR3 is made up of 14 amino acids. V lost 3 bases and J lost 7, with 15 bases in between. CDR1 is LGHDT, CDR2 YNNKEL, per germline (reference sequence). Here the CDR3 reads CASSHFGGTRGYTF. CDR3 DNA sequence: TGTGCCAGCAGCCACTTTGGTGGGACTCGTGGCTACACCTTC.

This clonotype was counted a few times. CDR3: CASTRTGRGNTEAFF. Here the CDR3 DNA reads TGTGCCAGCACCAGGACAGGGAGGGGGAACACTGAAGCTTTCTTT. The V and J genes are TRBV6-5 and TRBJ1-1; TRBD1 agrees at 8 bases. Germline V gene sequence: CDR1 MNHEY, CDR2 SVGAGI. V shed 7 bases and J 1 base; nucleotides not matched to a gene: 8. The CDR3 has 15 amino acids.

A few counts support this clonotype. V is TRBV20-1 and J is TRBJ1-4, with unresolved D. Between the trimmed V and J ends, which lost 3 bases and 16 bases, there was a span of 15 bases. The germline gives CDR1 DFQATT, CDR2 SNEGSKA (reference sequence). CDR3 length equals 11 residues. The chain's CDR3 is CSARVPVLGFF. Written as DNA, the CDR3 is TGCAGTGCTAGGGTTCCGGTTTTGGGGTTTTTT.

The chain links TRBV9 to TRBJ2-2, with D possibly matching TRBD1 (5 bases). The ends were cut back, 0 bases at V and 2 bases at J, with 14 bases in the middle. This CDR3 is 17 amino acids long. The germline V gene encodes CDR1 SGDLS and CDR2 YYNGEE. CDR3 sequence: CASSVEVQGPNTGELFF. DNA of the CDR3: TGTGCCAGCAGCGTAGAGGTCCAGGGCCCTAACACCGGGGAGCTGTTTTTT.

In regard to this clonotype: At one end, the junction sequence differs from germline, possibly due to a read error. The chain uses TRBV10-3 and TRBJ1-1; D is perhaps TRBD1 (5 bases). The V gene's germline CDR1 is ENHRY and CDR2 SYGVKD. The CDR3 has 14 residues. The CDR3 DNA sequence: TGTGCCATCAGCGAGTTCACAGGGAACACTGAAGCTTTCTTT. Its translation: CAISEFTGNTEAFF.

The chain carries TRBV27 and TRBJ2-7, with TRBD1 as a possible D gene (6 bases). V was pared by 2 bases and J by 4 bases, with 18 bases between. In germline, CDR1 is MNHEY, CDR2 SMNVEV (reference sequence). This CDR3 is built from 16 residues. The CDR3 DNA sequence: TGTGCCAGCAGTTTAATCAGGCGGCAGGGGTGGTACGAGCAGTACTTC. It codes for CASSLIRRQGWYEQYF.